A few counts support the clone carrying this T cell receptor beta chain. Amplification targeted the TCR beta CDR3 regions, with RNA transcripts as the source material. First-round RT-PCR employed HTBI primers, with a second-round multiplex PCR after it. In TCRdb, the multiplex PCR reads were re-called with MiXCR into one record per CDR3 protein. There are 40,000 to 50,000 distinct CDR3 sequences in the sample; around 48% occur only once, and around 23% lies in the top ten. Presentation of ophthalmopathy in the donors involved moderate-to-severe activity, CAS ≥3, NOSPECS ≥4 and a duration under 3 months. The source of the sample is a study of Graves' ophthalmopathy and Graves' hyperthyroidism. Turning to the study itself: The study drew peripheral blood at initial diagnosis, before any treatment.

Germline V lookup: CDR1 LNHDA, CDR2 SQIVND (reference sequence). V lost 5 bases to trimming and J lost 9 bases, with 8 bases between them. This CDR3 comprises 11 residues. This receptor was taken from an adult man with Graves' ophthalmopathy. The chain links TRBV19 to TRBJ2-1; D is unclear. Sequencing was carried out using peripheral blood. Written as DNA, the CDR3 is TGTGCCAGTAGTTCCATTAGTGAGCAGTTCTTC. Protein: CASSSISEQFF.